The T cell receptor (beta chain) under discussion was sequenced for a study of regulatory T cells in long-lasting Graves disease. Sample time point: newly diagnosed GD, antithyroid drugs for less than 3 months. TCR sequences were obtained from RNA taken from PBMCs. The germline CDR1 and CDR2 sequences are MGHRA and YSYEKL. The CDR3 covers 16 residues. V shed 0 bases and J shed 4 bases, with 13 bases lying between them. This clonotype has at least ten counts. Building of the TCR beta libraries involved iRepertoire HTBI primers and Arm-PCR of CDR3 regions. Each CDR3 protein is one row after TCRdb ran MiXCR on the multiplex PCR reads. The table has roughly 260,000 distinct CDR3 sequences, more than 15% seen once; the top ten hold 13% to 15%. These records were also assigned to another study, of T cells in Graves' hyperthyroidism and ophthalmopathy.

The J gene is TRBJ1-3, the V gene TRBV4-1, with D hard to call. Here the sequenced sample was peripheral blood mononuclear cells (PBMCs), taken at new diagnosis, from a patient treated with antithyroid drugs. The TCR originated in a woman aged 25-40 years with Graves disease. The CDR3 here is CASSQDSSGVGNTIYF. The CDR3 DNA sequence: TGCGCCAGCAGCCAAGATTCCAGCGGGGTAGGAAACACCATATATTTT.